The rows below give T cell receptor beta chains drawn from one sample of a study of blood T cell repertoires in COVID-19. The data were produced by immunoSEQ multiplex PCR, yet TCRdb's version contains in-frame clones alone and is incomplete. The sample contains about 480,000 clones, about 89% of which appear only once. Material for sequencing was peripheral blood. The source is a woman between 45 and 60 years old with COVID-19, enrolled during active disease. CDR3s include the opening cysteine and the closing phenylalanine or tryptophan. D genes are given only for firm matches. Size is stated for part of the rows, as once, few or many counts, or as a class when the clone is expanded.

v_call: TRBV6-1
d_call: NA
clone_size: NA
cdr3_length: 16
j_call: TRBJ1-6
cdr3_aa: CASSEGAGGINSPLHF
cdr3_nt: TGTGCCAGCAGTGAAGGGGCGGGGGGAATCAATTCACCCCTCCACTTT

v_call: TRBV19
d_call: NA
clone_size: NA
cdr3_length: 14
j_call: TRBJ1-1
cdr3_aa: CASSPQTGSTEAFF
cdr3_nt: TGTGCCAGTAGTCCCCAAACAGGGTCCACTGAAGCTTTCTTT

v_call: TRBV2
d_call: NA
clone_size: once
cdr3_length: 14
j_call: TRBJ1-5
cdr3_aa: CASSPTGPGQPQHF
cdr3_nt: TGTGCCAGCAGCCCTACAGGTCCGGGTCAGCCCCAGCATTTT

v_call: TRBV10-3
d_call: NA
clone_size: NA
cdr3_length: 13
j_call: TRBJ2-7
cdr3_aa: CAISEGQSYEQYF
cdr3_nt: TGTGCCATCAGTGAGGGTCAGTCCTACGAGCAGTACTTC

v_call: TRBV6-5
d_call: TRBD1
clone_size: NA
cdr3_length: 15
j_call: TRBJ1-3
cdr3_aa: CASGTGVYSGNTIYF
cdr3_nt: TGTGCCAGCGGGACAGGGGTATACTCTGGAAACACCATATATTTT

v_call: TRBV18
d_call: NA
clone_size: NA
cdr3_length: 12
j_call: TRBJ2-6
cdr3_aa: CASGTGANVLTF
cdr3_nt: TGTGCCTCGGGGACTGGGGCCAACGTCCTGACTTTC

v_call: TRBV6-4
d_call: TRBD1
clone_size: NA
cdr3_length: 14
j_call: TRBJ1-1
cdr3_aa: CASKYRGESTEAFF
cdr3_nt: TGTGCCAGCAAATACAGGGGGGAAAGCACTGAAGCTTTCTTT

v_call: TRBV9
d_call: TRBD1
clone_size: NA
cdr3_length: 13
j_call: TRBJ1-1
cdr3_aa: CASSKDRATEAFF
cdr3_nt: TGTGCCAGCAGCAAGGACAGGGCCACTGAAGCTTTCTTT

v_call: TRBV27
d_call: NA
clone_size: once
cdr3_length: 13
j_call: TRBJ2-5
cdr3_aa: CASSPGEQETQYF
cdr3_nt: TGTGCCAGCAGTCCGGGGGAACAAGAGACCCAGTACTTC

v_call: TRBV5-6
d_call: NA
clone_size: NA
cdr3_length: 17
j_call: TRBJ2-1
cdr3_aa: CASSTHGQSFSYNEQFF
cdr3_nt: TGTGCCAGCAGCACCCACGGACAGTCCTTTTCCTACAATGAGCAGTTCTTC

v_call: TRBV5-4
d_call: NA
clone_size: NA
cdr3_length: 16
j_call: TRBJ2-2
cdr3_aa: CASSLDLRFYTGELFF
cdr3_nt: TGTGCCAGCAGCTTGGACCTCAGATTCTACACCGGGGAGCTGTTTTTT

v_call: TRBV19
d_call: NA
clone_size: NA
cdr3_length: 14
j_call: TRBJ1-4
cdr3_aa: CASSTGQGRARLFF
cdr3_nt: TGTGCCAGTAGTACTGGTCAGGGAAGGGCCCGACTGTTTTTT

v_call: TRBV3-1/TRBV3-2
d_call: TRBD1
clone_size: NA
cdr3_length: 17
j_call: TRBJ2-1
cdr3_aa: CASSQGYGQGPYNEQFF
cdr3_nt: TGTGCCAGCAGCCAAGGATACGGACAGGGCCCCTACAATGAGCAGTTCTTC

v_call: TRBV6-5
d_call: NA
clone_size: NA
cdr3_length: 14
j_call: TRBJ2-7
cdr3_aa: CASSREAGTYEQYF
cdr3_nt: TGTGCCAGTTCAAGGGAGGCCGGAACCTACGAGCAGTACTTC

v_call: TRBV18
d_call: TRBD1
clone_size: NA
cdr3_length: 17
j_call: TRBJ1-5
cdr3_aa: CASSPDRVGFLNQPQHF
cdr3_nt: TGTGCCAGCTCACCGGACAGGGTAGGGTTCCTCAATCAGCCCCAGCATTTT

v_call: TRBV18
d_call: NA
clone_size: NA
cdr3_length: 14
j_call: TRBJ1-4
cdr3_aa: CASSLQGTNEKLFF
cdr3_nt: TGTGCCAGCTCCCTCCAGGGTACTAATGAAAAACTGTTTTTT

v_call: TRBV3-1/TRBV3-2
d_call: NA
clone_size: NA
cdr3_length: 14
j_call: TRBJ2-7
cdr3_aa: CASSQEPTAGWQYF
cdr3_nt: TGTGCCAGCAGCCAAGAACCCACAGCAGGGTGGCAGTACTTC

v_call: TRBV30
d_call: TRBD2
clone_size: NA
cdr3_length: 13
j_call: TRBJ2-3
cdr3_aa: CAWSGGAEDTQYF
cdr3_nt: TGTGCCTGGAGCGGGGGGGCCGAAGATACGCAGTATTTT

v_call: TRBV18
d_call: NA
clone_size: once
cdr3_length: 14
j_call: TRBJ2-7
cdr3_aa: CASSPLLNSYEQYF
cdr3_nt: TGTGCCAGCTCACCACTACTGAACTCCTACGAGCAGTACTTC

v_call: TRBV18
d_call: TRBD1
clone_size: NA
cdr3_length: 14
j_call: TRBJ2-7
cdr3_aa: CASSPRDSPYEQYF
cdr3_nt: TGTGCCAGCTCACCACGGGACAGCCCCTACGAGCAGTACTTC

v_call: TRBV27
d_call: TRBD1
clone_size: NA
cdr3_length: 15
j_call: TRBJ1-2
cdr3_aa: CASSLTTGEAYGYTF
cdr3_nt: TGTGCCAGCAGTTTAACGACAGGGGAGGCCTATGGCTACACCTTC

v_call: TRBV4-1
d_call: TRBD2
clone_size: NA
cdr3_length: 16
j_call: TRBJ2-1
cdr3_aa: CASSQGDGRSYNEQFF
cdr3_nt: TGCGCCAGCAGCCAAGGGGACGGGAGGTCGTACAATGAGCAGTTCTTC

v_call: TRBV6-6
d_call: TRBD2
clone_size: NA
cdr3_length: 14
j_call: TRBJ2-1
cdr3_aa: CASSYAGGLEEQFF
cdr3_nt: TGTGCCAGCAGTTACGCGGGGGGGCTAGAGGAGCAGTTCTTC

v_call: TRBV28
d_call: NA
clone_size: few
cdr3_length: 13
j_call: TRBJ1-6
cdr3_aa: CASSRQRGPPLHF
cdr3_nt: TGTGCCAGCAGTCGTCAGCGGGGCCCACCCCTCCACTTT